A selection of T cell receptor beta chains follows, all from one sample in a study of shared clonotypes between healthy human individuals. Profiled with immunoSEQ multiplex PCR; TCRdb holds only in-frame clones, not every one. The sample contains around 2.5 million clones, roughly 93% of which appear only once. Specimen: naive CD4+ T cells from PBMCs. The source of these receptors is a man aged 18 to 35 in good health. Some clones in this sample may be carry-over from other donors' samples. Each CDR3 is given with its conserved first and last residue. The D gene is left open where the match is weak. Clone sizes are given selectively: once, few, many, or a class where the clone is expanded.

NA NA TRBJ2-7 TRBV7-9 TGTGCCAGCAGCTTAGTACAGGACGAGCAGTACTTC CASSLVQDEQYF
NA NA TRBJ2-2 TRBV5-1 TGCGCCAGCAGCTTGTATCGTACGGTGAACACCGGGGAGCTGTTTTTT CASSLYRTVNTGELFF
few NA TRBJ1-2 TRBV9 TGTGCCAGCACCCCACGGACAGCTAACTATGGCTACACCTTC CASTPRTANYGYTF
NA TRBD1 TRBJ1-2 TRBV6-6 TGTGCCAGCAGGGAACAGGGGGCGCGTGGCTACACCTTC CASREQGARGYTF
NA NA TRBJ2-7 TRBV7-9 TGTGCCAGCAGCTTAGGGCTGGGGCCCTCTAAGAGCTCCTACGAGCAGTACTTC CASSLGLGPSKSSYEQYF
NA NA TRBJ1-4 TRBV5-1 TGCGCCAGCAGCTTGGGCCCCCCAAACGGGGAAAAACTGTTTTTT CASSLGPPNGEKLFF
once TRBD2 TRBJ2-1 TRBV11-2 TGTGCCAGCAGCTTAGTTCTAGCGGGGTACAATGAGCAGTTCTTC CASSLVLAGYNEQFF
NA NA TRBJ2-1 TRBV5-1 TGCGCCAGCAGCACACCGGGACAATACAATGAGCAGTTCTTC CASSTPGQYNEQFF
NA NA TRBJ2-1 TRBV5-1 TGCGCCAGCAGCCAGCGGACAGAAGCCTACAATGAGCAGTTCTTC CASSQRTEAYNEQFF
NA TRBD1 TRBJ1-2 TRBV7-9 TGTGCCAGCAGCTCCGGACAGGCCTATGGCTACACCTTC CASSSGQAYGYTF
once NA TRBJ1-2 TRBV5-1 TGCGCCAGCAGCTGGGCGCCTGGAAACGGCTATGGCTACACCTTC CASSWAPGNGYGYTF
NA TRBD1 TRBJ2-4 TRBV18 TGTGCCAGCTCACCGGACAGGGGAGGTGCAAACATTCAGTACTTC CASSPDRGGANIQYF
NA TRBD2 TRBJ2-5 TRBV5-1 TGCGCCAGCAGCCATGGACTAGCGGGAGTTATGGAGACCCAGTACTTC CASSHGLAGVMETQYF
NA TRBD2 TRBJ2-2 TRBV5-1 TGCGCCAGCAGGAACGCCCAGCGGGGTAACACCGGGGAGCTGTTTTTT CASRNAQRGNTGELFF
NA NA TRBJ2-2 TRBV28 TGTGCCAGCCGTTCTAGGGGCCCCGGGGAGCTGTTTTTT CASRSRGPGELFF
NA NA TRBJ1-2 TRBV10-1 TGCGCCAGCAGCCTTGACACTGCCTATGGCTACACCTTC CASSLDTAYGYTF
NA TRBD2 TRBJ2-3 TRBV6-6 TGTGCCAGCAGTCCTCCAGGACTAGCGGGCACAGATACGCAGTATTTT CASSPPGLAGTDTQYF
NA NA TRBJ1-1 TRBV11-2 TGTGCCAGCAGCTCCTTATCGGGCAACACTGAAGCTTTCTTT CASSSLSGNTEAFF
NA TRBD1 TRBJ2-3 TRBV14 TGTGCCAGCAGCGCGACAAGGCCGGGACAGGGAAAAGATACGCAGTATTTT CASSATRPGQGKDTQYF
NA TRBD1 TRBJ2-7 TRBV7-9 TGTGCCAGCAGCTTAGGTTCAGCGACAGGGTGGCAGTACTTC CASSLGSATGWQYF
NA NA TRBJ2-7 TRBV6-1 TGTGCCAGCAGGGGTGGCTACGAGCAGTACTTC CASRGGYEQYF
NA NA TRBJ2-7 TRBV7-2 TGTGCCAGCAGCTTACTGGGCGGGCGAAGCTCCTACGAGCAGTACTTC CASSLLGGRSSYEQYF
few NA TRBJ1-5 TRBV28 TGTGCCAGCAGTTTATTCGGGCAGCCCCAGCATTTT CASSLFGQPQHF
NA TRBD1 TRBJ2-3 TRBV9 TGTGCCAGCAGCGTAGTTGGACAGGGAACAGATACGCAGTATTTT CASSVVGQGTDTQYF
once NA TRBJ2-7 TRBV28 TGTGCCAGCAGCCGTGTCGGGGGACCCTACGAGCAGTACTTC CASSRVGGPYEQYF
few NA TRBJ1-2 TRBV6-1 TGTGCCAGCAGTGTCGTTACTGTCTATGGCTACACCTTC CASSVVTVYGYTF
NA NA TRBJ1-2 TRBV7-8 TGTGCTACGGGGAACTATGGCTACACCTTC CATGNYGYTF
NA NA TRBJ1-2 TRBV15 TGTGCCACCAGTCGGGGCTATGGCTACACCTTC CATSRGYGYTF
NA TRBD2 TRBJ2-1 TRBV6-4 TGTGCCCGCACGACCGGGACTAGCGGGAGGGGGTACAATGAGCAGTTCTTC CARTTGTSGRGYNEQFF
NA NA TRBJ1-5 TRBV18 TGTGCCAGCTCACCTTCCCTGGCCAATCAGCCCCAGCATTTT CASSPSLANQPQHF
once TRBD2 TRBJ2-1 TRBV2 TGTGCCAGCATTCGGACTAGCCAGTCCTACAATGAGCAGTTCTTC CASIRTSQSYNEQFF